This T cell receptor beta chain emerged from a study of shared clonotypes between healthy human individuals. TCRdb's table, derived via immunoSEQ multiplex PCR, lists solely in-frame clones and lacks some. The sample lists 2 million to 2.5 million clones, approximately 96% seen once, with roughly 0.13% in the top ten. There are 16 residues in the CDR3. Unmatched junction bases numbered 6, after V lost 5 bases and J lost 3 bases. From germline, CDR1 is SGHVS and CDR2 FQNEAQ. The sequence came from a man between 18 and 29 years old in good health. Input material: naive CD4+ T cells sorted from blood. Subset specified: CD45RA+ positively selected. The chain has TRBV7-8 and TRBJ1-5; 11 bases are shared with TRBD1. Here the CDR3 DNA reads TGTGCCAGCAGCCCCCGGACAGGGGGCGTCAATCAGCCCCAGCATTTT. It specifies CASSPRTGGVNQPQHF.